Listed below are T cell receptor beta chains from one sample, sequenced in a study of Graves' ophthalmopathy and Graves' hyperthyroidism. Via MiXCR, TCRdb re-called the multiplex PCR reads, giving one row per CDR3 protein. The sample yields roughly 700,000 distinct CDR3 sequences, roughly two fifths seen once. Sequenced material: peripheral blood. These receptors were obtained from an adult man with Graves' ophthalmopathy. The CDR3 runs from the conserved cysteine through the conserved F or W. Size is stated for part of the rows, as once, few or many counts, or as a class when the clone is expanded.

abundance: .
v_gene: TRBV7-9
CDR3aa: CASSYPTRDFGANVLTF

abundance: .
v_gene: TRBV29-1
CDR3aa: CSVEWGGTGVTQYF

abundance: few
v_gene: TRBV20-1
CDR3aa: CSARPAGDRLYEQYF

abundance: .
v_gene: TRBV2
CDR3aa: CASSGRDRAQEQYF

abundance: .
v_gene: TRBV5-1
CDR3aa: CASRTGQGAYEQYF

abundance: many
v_gene: TRBV7-2
CDR3aa: CASSGADRGRGSYTF

abundance: .
v_gene: TRBV12-3/TRBV12-4
CDR3aa: CASSGGHSGEQYF

abundance: few
v_gene: TRBV11-1
CDR3aa: CASSLAGTGTETQYF

abundance: many
v_gene: TRBV9
CDR3aa: CASSATQPMETQYF

abundance: many
v_gene: TRBV28
CDR3aa: CASSTQGARGAFF

abundance: .
v_gene: TRBV19
CDR3aa: CASSPDHRGAYGYTF

abundance: many
v_gene: TRBV10-3
CDR3aa: CAISSPDQLYEQYF

abundance: few
v_gene: TRBV11-2
CDR3aa: CASRPVMNDGLWRVEAFF

abundance: .
v_gene: TRBV19
CDR3aa: CASSRGASGTEAFF

abundance: .
v_gene: TRBV29-1
CDR3aa: CSAESSPYEQYF

abundance: .
v_gene: TRBV25-1
CDR3aa: CASSVPWGAGEKLFF

abundance: .
v_gene: TRBV20-1
CDR3aa: CSARVPRGLAEETQYF

abundance: .
v_gene: TRBV14
CDR3aa: CASRGPRGKDTEAFF

abundance: .
v_gene: TRBV5-1
CDR3aa: CASSLDISGQRDF

abundance: few
v_gene: TRBV2
CDR3aa: CASSGAATTDTQYF

abundance: .
v_gene: TRBV10-2
CDR3aa: CASSFRGYMNTEAFF

abundance: many
v_gene: TRBV10-3
CDR3aa: CAISQGRETQYF

abundance: .
v_gene: TRBV20-1
CDR3aa: CSAGGTSITGELFF

abundance: many
v_gene: TRBV7-3
CDR3aa: CASSSYGTSGTGELFF

abundance: .
v_gene: TRBV24-1
CDR3aa: CATSAYYTDTQYF

abundance: .
v_gene: TRBV25-1
CDR3aa: CASTGAPHEQYF

abundance: few
v_gene: TRBV6-5
CDR3aa: CASSYPGVSYEQYF

abundance: .
v_gene: TRBV20-1
CDR3aa: CSATKRQGVRTEAFF

abundance: .
v_gene: TRBV7-8
CDR3aa: CASSPLGRAPEAFF

abundance: many
v_gene: TRBV7-7
CDR3aa: CASSNGDGSEAFF

abundance: few
v_gene: TRBV7-9
CDR3aa: CASSDGQGSSRPYGYTF

abundance: .
v_gene: TRBV29-1
CDR3aa: CSVEDRGGRQGYTF

abundance: few
v_gene: TRBV12-3/TRBV12-4
CDR3aa: CASSLGRINEKLFF

abundance: .
v_gene: TRBV19
CDR3aa: CASSITFNSPLHF

abundance: many
v_gene: TRBV6-4
CDR3aa: CANSLYEQYF

abundance: few
v_gene: TRBV4-1
CDR3aa: CASSQDLPSGGEETQYF

abundance: .
v_gene: TRBV7-3
CDR3aa: CASSPQGNMGYTF

abundance: few
v_gene: TRBV7-2
CDR3aa: CASSFDSPYGYTF

abundance: .
v_gene: TRBV7-9
CDR3aa: CASSQEGGYNSPLHF

abundance: few
v_gene: TRBV15
CDR3aa: CATSSDSSNTGELFF

abundance: .
v_gene: TRBV7-9
CDR3aa: CASSYPGTSSGYTF

abundance: .
v_gene: TRBV12-3/TRBV12-4
CDR3aa: CASSSVGYSGNTIYF

abundance: few
v_gene: TRBV24-1
CDR3aa: CASSTGFVNQPQHF

abundance: few
v_gene: TRBV29-1
CDR3aa: CSLTKGREQYF